Below, 24 T cell receptor beta chains from the same sample are listed, as sequenced in a study of CD8+CD57+ T cells in acquired aplastic anemia. Genomic DNA provided the template from which TCR beta VDJ and CDR3 profiles were obtained. TCRdb fed the reads into MiXCR, producing one record per CDR3 protein. The profile shows around 50,000 distinct CDR3 sequences, around 69% of them singletons. The specimen was sorted CD4+, CD8+, or CD8+CD57+ T cells (not recorded which) from PBMCs. The source of these receptors is a human donor in good health, serving as a control.

V and J are TRBV9 and TRBJ1-4; 10 positions agree with TRBD1. This CDR3 contains 15 residues. Trimming cost V 3 bases and J 6 bases; bases outside gene matches: 5. CDR1 is SGDLS, CDR2 YYNGEE, per germline. The CDR3: CASSGTGTGDEKLFF. In DNA, the CDR3 is TGTGCCAGCAGCGGCACCGGGACAGGGGATGAAAAACTGTTTTTT.

The rearrangement uses TRBV10-3 and TRBJ2-7, with D tentatively TRBD1 (5 bases). Germline CDR1 ENHRY, CDR2 SYGVKD. V gave up 3 bases and J gave up 1 base, with 10 bases separating them. The length of the CDR3 is 14 residues. The CDR3 nucleotides read TGTGCCATCAGTGATCTAGACAGTTCCTACGAGCAGTACTTC. This gives the protein CAISDLDSSYEQYF.

V gene TRBV29-1 combines with J gene TRBJ1-1, with a tentative D call TRBD1 (5 bases). The ends were cut back, 4 bases at V and 3 bases at J, with 12 bases in the middle. The length of the CDR3 is 13 residues. The V gene's germline CDR1 is SQVTM and CDR2 ANQGSEA. The DNA of the CDR3 is TGCAGCGTTGGCGGGGGGGAGTACACTGAAGCTTTCTTT. This gives the protein CSVGGGEYTEAFF.

The chain couples TRBV29-1 to TRBJ1-2; D is uncertain. The V gene lost 4 bases and the J gene lost 3 bases, with 12 bases spanning the gap. CDR1 SQVTM and CDR2 ANQGSEA come from the germline V gene. This CDR3 is built from 13 residues. In nucleotides, the CDR3 is TGCAGCGTTGGAGGATGGCAGGACTATGGCTACACCTTC. Protein: CSVGGWQDYGYTF.

This clonotype is a singleton in its sample. The chain links TRBV10-3 to TRBJ2-3; D unclear. CDR1 ENHRY and CDR2 SYGVKD come from the germline V gene. The V and J ends lost 0 bases and 2 bases respectively, with 3 bases between them. The CDR3 is 13 amino acids. CDR3 nucleotide sequence: TGTGCCATCAGTGAGTCCGTCACAGATACGCAGTATTTT. This sequence encodes CAISESVTDTQYF.

V is TRBV15 and J is TRBJ2-1, with 9 bases matching TRBD2. The CDR3 loop spans 16 amino acids. V lost 3 bases and J lost 4; bases outside the gene matches: 7. The germline V gene has CDR1 LNHNV and CDR2 YYDKDF (reference sequence). CDR3 amino acids: CATSRREGRGYNEQFF. The CDR3 DNA sequence: TGTGCCACCAGCAGGCGGGAGGGGAGGGGGTACAATGAGCAGTTCTTC.

CDR3 in amino acids: CASSLYEGTEQYF. The CDR3 DNA reads as TGTGCCAGCAGCTTGTACGAGGGGACCGAGCAGTACTTC. The gene calls are TRBV2 and TRBJ2-7; D is possibly TRBD1 or TRBD2 (5 bases each). Germline values: CDR1 SNHLY, CDR2 FYNNEI. The CDR3 has 13 amino acids. V gave up 6 bases and J gave up 6 bases, with 15 bases separating them. Filled out from reference TRBV2 and TRBJ2-7, the complete variable domain reads EPEVTQTPSHQVTQMGQEVILRCVPISNHLYFYWYRQILGQKVEFLVSFYNNEISEKSEIFDDQFSVERPDGSNFTLKIRSTKLEDSAMYFCASSLYEGTEQYFGPGTRLTVT.

The rearrangement joins TRBV7-9 to TRBJ1-1; D may be TRBD1 (5 bases). V lost 2 bases and J 5 bases, leaving 9 bases between the germline ends. Per germline, CDR1 SEHNR and CDR2 FQNEAQ (reference sequence). This CDR3 contains 13 residues. CDR3 DNA sequence: TGTGCCAGCAGCTTACAGGGAGAGACTGAAGCTTTCTTT. This gives the protein CASSLQGETEAFF.

The DNA of the CDR3 is TGCAGCGTTGAAAAGGTGAACACTGAAGCTTTCTTT. Amino acids: CSVEKVNTEAFF. The chain has TRBV29-1 and TRBJ1-1; D ambiguous. The V end was cut by 2 bases, the J end by 0 bases, with 4 bases between. The CDR3 consists of 12 residues. Germline-derived CDR1 and CDR2 are SQVTM and ANQGSEA.

This clonotype was detected many times. This sequence joins TRBV15 and TRBJ2-4, with 12 bases matching TRBD2. This CDR3 has 17 residues. V lost 1 base to trimming and J lost 8 bases; unmatched junction nucleotides: 9. CDR1 LNHNV and CDR2 YYDKDF come from the germline V gene (reference sequence). In DNA, the CDR3 is TGTGCCACCAGCAGAGGCCGGACTAGCGGGAATGTGTACATTCAGTACTTC. Amino acid sequence: CATSRGRTSGNVYIQYF.

The chain joins TRBV29-1 to TRBJ1-2; D may be TRBD1 (6 bases). Trimming took off 6 bases at V and 8 bases at J, with 19 bases between the two ends. Germline V lookup: CDR1 SQVTM, CDR2 ANQGSEA. This CDR3 has 13 amino acids. The CDR3: CSVEQGYRSGYTF. The CDR3, as DNA: TGCAGCGTCGAACAGGGCTACCGCTCCGGCTACACCTTC.

The genes are TRBV10-1 and TRBJ1-1; D unresolved. V gave up 5 bases and J gave up 4 bases, with 8 bases separating them. The CDR3 is made up of 12 amino acids. CDR1 is WNHNN and CDR2 is SYGVQD in the germline V gene (reference sequence). Here the CDR3 reads CASSSPGTEAFF. The CDR3 DNA reads TGCGCCAGCAGTTCCCCTGGCACTGAAGCTTTCTTT.

In this sample, this clonotype turned up many times. The CDR3 coding sequence is TGTGCCAGCACTACCGGGACTAGCTCCATCAATGAGCAGTTCTTC. Protein: CASTTGTSSINEQFF. The chain recombines TRBV6-2 or TRBV6-3 with TRBJ2-1, with 9 bases lining up with TRBD2. The germline V gene has CDR1 MNHEY and CDR2 SVGEGT. The CDR3 is 15 amino acids. With V trimmed by 7 bases and J by 6 bases, 10 bases remained unmatched.

The chain couples TRBV6-1 to TRBJ1-2, with D uncertain. The V gene's germline CDR1 is MNHNS and CDR2 SASEGT. V was cut by 6 bases and J by 3 bases, with 8 bases left in between. The CDR3 consists of 12 residues. This chain's CDR3 is CASRRIDYGYTF. CDR3 sequence (DNA): TGTGCCAGCAGGAGGATAGACTATGGCTACACCTTC.

Details on this clonotype: The junction differs from germline at one of its ends, possibly a read error. CDR3: CSTRGLAHTGELFF. The CDR3 nucleotides are TGCAGTACTAGGGGACTAGCGCACACCGGGGAGCTGTTTTTT. The V and J genes are TRBV20-1 and TRBJ2-2; TRBD2 matches at 10 bases. The CDR3 loop spans 14 amino acids. CDR1 and CDR2 (germline): DFQATT, SNEGSKA (reference sequence).

This clonotype is labeled medium-sized (0.01 to 0.1%). The chain combines TRBV9 with TRBJ2-7, with TRBD2 as a possible D gene (5 bases). Germline lookup yields CDR1 SGDLS and CDR2 YYNGEE. The V end lost 4 bases, the J end lost 3 bases, and 14 bases lay between the germline ends. The CDR3 runs to 14 residues. CDR3 nucleotides: TGTGCCAGCAGCCTAGCAGTAGGTCTCTACGAGCAGTACTTC. Its protein product is CASSLAVGLYEQYF.

This chain uses TRBV11-3 with TRBJ1-2, with 8 positions matching TRBD1. Germline CDR1 and CDR2: SGHNT and YENEEA. CDR3 length: 15 residues. Unmatched junction bases numbered 10, after V lost 5 bases and J lost 5 bases. In nucleotides, the CDR3 is TGTGCCAGCAGCCCCGTCGATGGACAGGGATATGGCTACACCTTC. As protein: CASSPVDGQGYGYTF.

CDR3 DNA: TGTGCCAGCTCACCCACGGGACAGGGCTTGAACACTGAAGCTTTCTTT. Translating it yields CASSPTGQGLNTEAFF. This chain connects TRBV24-1 to TRBJ1-1, with 9 bases that match TRBD1. The trim removed 11 bases at V and 0 bases at J, leaving 12 bases unmatched. The CDR3 spans 16 residues. From germline, CDR1 is KGHDR and CDR2 SFDVKD.

This chain uses TRBV5-1 with TRBJ1-6, with a possible D match to TRBD1 (6 bases). This CDR3 has 16 residues. Trimming took off 4 bases at V and 0 bases at J, with 11 bases between the two ends. Germline V gene data show CDR1 as SGHRS and CDR2 as YFSETQ. CDR3 region: CASSATGSSYNSPLHF. The CDR3 DNA is TGCGCCAGCAGCGCAACAGGGAGCTCCTATAATTCACCCCTCCACTTT.

The gene calls are TRBV2 and TRBJ1-6; D possibly corresponds to TRBD1 (5 bases). The CDR3 runs to 13 residues. Trimming took off 6 bases at V and 9 bases at J, with 12 bases between the two ends. Germline CDR1 reads SNHLY; CDR2 reads FYNNEI. In DNA form, the CDR3 reads TGTGCCAGCAGCACAGGTTTTGGTTCACCCCTCCACTTT. Protein product: CASSTGFGSPLHF.

This clonotype was seen just once. The chain combines TRBV29-1 with TRBJ1-1; TRBD1 might be the D (5 bases). In germline, CDR1 is SQVTM, CDR2 ANQGSEA. The CDR3 totals 13 residues. The V and J ends lost 4 bases and 0 bases respectively, with 9 bases between them. The CDR3 is CSVAQGLNTEAFF. CDR3 DNA: TGCAGCGTTGCGCAGGGATTGAACACTGAAGCTTTCTTT.

CDR3 in DNA: TGTGCCAGCAGCCGCAGCATGAACACTGAAGCTTTCTTT. Its translation is CASSRSMNTEAFF. The chain recombines TRBV7-2 with TRBJ1-1; D gene ambiguous. The CDR3 totals 13 residues. Trimming took 5 bases from V and 0 from J, leaving 7 bases between them. CDR1 is SGHTA, CDR2 FQGNSA, per germline. Drawing the rest from reference TRBV7-2 and TRBJ1-1, the complete variable domain is GAGVSQSPSNKVTEKGKDVELRCDPISGHTALYWYRQSLGQGLEFLIYFQGNSAPDKSGLPSDRFSAERTGGSVSTLTIQRTQQEDSAVYLCASSRSMNTEAFFGQGTRLTVV.

This chain uses TRBV20-1 with TRBJ1-5; possibly TRBD1 for D (6 bases). The CDR3 has 12 amino acids. V was cut by 6 bases and J by 7 bases, with 13 bases left in between. Germline CDR1 DFQATT, CDR2 SNEGSKA (reference sequence). The CDR3 nucleotides read TGCAGTGCCAATTCGGGGGCACAGCCCCAGCATTTT. It is translated as CSANSGAQPQHF.

This clonotype has a handful of counts. The chain links TRBV15 to TRBJ2-7, with no clear D. The CDR3 consists of 11 residues. V was trimmed by 6 bases and J by 5 bases, leaving 8 bases between them. From germline, CDR1 is LNHNV and CDR2 YYDKDF (reference sequence). The CDR3 loop is CATRGTHEQYF. The CDR3 nucleotides read TGTGCCACCAGAGGCACCCACGAGCAGTACTTC.